One and the same sample provided the 10 T cell receptor beta chains below, sequenced in a study of cytomegalovirus exposure and HLA in healthy donors. The PCR was carried out with 60 Vbeta primers and 13 Jbeta primers. Assay: immunoSEQ multiplex PCR; the TCRdb copy retains only in-frame clones and omits some. The profile shows about 34,000 clones, approximately 87% of them singletons. Specimen: PBMCs. All receptors come from a boy aged 5-17 years in good health and CMV-seronegative.

The CDR3 nucleotides are TGTGCCAGCAGTCTAGCGGGGGGGCGGTCAGATACGCAGTATTTT. It specifies CASSLAGGRSDTQYF. This sequence joins TRBV2 and TRBJ2-3; 12 bases are shared with TRBD2. This CDR3 comprises 15 residues. Per germline, CDR1 SNHLY and CDR2 FYNNEI. The V segment lost 5 bases and the J segment 4 bases; nucleotides outside the gene matches: 4.

The rearrangement joins TRBV19 to TRBJ1-1; D uncertain. V lost 0 bases and J 3 bases, leaving 11 bases between the germline ends. The CDR3 length is 15 residues. The germline gives CDR1 LNHDA, CDR2 SQIVND (reference sequence). The CDR3, as DNA: TGTGCCAGTAGTATAGATTCCACCAGGTACACTGAAGCTTTCTTT. Amino acids: CASSIDSTRYTEAFF.

This chain joins TRBV6-5 and TRBJ2-7, with D possibly being TRBD1 (5 bases). Germline CDR1 is MNHEY and CDR2 is SVGAGI. Trimming took off 0 bases at V and 5 bases at J, with 11 bases between the two ends. The CDR3 covers 14 residues. The CDR3 DNA reads TGTGCCAGCAGTTACTCGGCAGGGTCGGACGAGCAGTACTTC. This sequence encodes CASSYSAGSDEQYF.

The rearrangement links TRBV28 to TRBJ2-5, with 7 bases fitting TRBD1. CDR1 and CDR2 (germline): MDHEN, SYDVKM. Trimming took 2 bases from V and 3 from J; bases not matched to a gene: 3. The CDR3 has 14 residues. The CDR3 nucleotides are TGTGCCAGCAGTTTAAGTCAGGGGGAAGAGACCCAGTACTTC. It yields the protein CASSLSQGEETQYF. Full variable domain (missing parts from reference TRBV28 and TRBJ2-5): DVKVTQSSRYLVKRTGEKVFLECVQDMDHENMFWYRQDPGLGLRLIYFSYDVKMKEKGDIPEGYSVSREKKERFSLILESASTNQTSMYLCASSLSQGEETQYFGPGTRLLVL.

The J gene is TRBJ2-7, the V gene TRBV11-2; 7 nucleotides match TRBD1. The trim removed 11 bases at V and 0 bases at J, leaving 7 bases unmatched. The CDR3 consists of 13 residues. Germline V gene lookup returns CDR1 SGHAT and CDR2 FQNNGV. CDR3 region: CAGSRDSSYEQYF. In nucleotides, the CDR3 is TGTGCCGGGAGTCGGGACAGCTCCTACGAGCAGTACTTC. The variable domain in full, with the rest retrieved from reference TRBV11-2 and TRBJ2-7, is EAGVAQSPRYKIIEKRQSVAFWCNPISGHATLYWYQQILGQGPKLLIQFQNNGVVDDSQLPKDRFSAERLKGVDSTLKIQPAKLEDSAVYLCAGSRDSSYEQYFGPGTRLTVT.

V is TRBV28 and J is TRBJ1-2; 7 nucleotides agree with TRBD1. The CDR3 is 13 amino acids. Germline CDR1 and CDR2: MDHEN and SYDVKM. The V and J ends lost 8 bases and 6 bases, in that order; junction bases with no gene match: 9. The CDR3 sequence: CASGGGLKNGYTF. Written as DNA, the CDR3 is TGTGCCAGCGGAGGGGGCTTAAAAAATGGCTACACCTTC.

V is TRBV6-1 and J is TRBJ2-6; the D gene is possibly TRBD1 (5 bases). Trimming stripped 3 bases from V and 4 bases from J, with 22 bases between. CDR1 and CDR2 (germline): MNHNS, SASEGT. This CDR3 is 19 amino acids long. This CDR3 reads CASSEGRVAWPPGANVLTF. CDR3 bases: TGTGCCAGCAGTGAGGGGCGTGTAGCCTGGCCCCCCGGGGCCAACGTCCTGACTTTC.

The rearrangement uses TRBV5-1 and TRBJ1-6, with D uncertain. V was shortened by 4 bases and J by 6 bases, with 11 bases between the two germline ends. The CDR3 length is 14 residues. Germline-derived CDR1 and CDR2 are SGHRS and YFSETQ. This chain's CDR3 is CASSTSDGNSPLHF. Here the CDR3 DNA reads TGCGCCAGCAGCACAAGTGATGGTAATTCACCCCTCCACTTT. Full variable domain (remainder filled in from reference TRBV5-1 and TRBJ1-6): KAGVTQTPRYLIKTRGQQVTLSCSPISGHRSVSWYQQTPGQGLQFLFEYFSETQRNKGNFPGRFSGRQFSNSRSEMNVSTLELGDSALYLCASSTSDGNSPLHFGNGTRLTVT.

The V call is TRBV10-2, the J call TRBJ2-3; D is undetermined. CDR1 WSHSY and CDR2 SAAADI come from the germline V gene. The CDR3 loop spans 14 amino acids. Trimming stripped 7 bases from V and 2 bases from J, with 13 bases between. Here the CDR3 reads CASKSEAITDTQYF. The DNA for the CDR3 is TGCGCCAGCAAAAGCGAGGCAATCACAGATACGCAGTATTTT.

The chain joins TRBV4-3 to TRBJ2-1; TRBD2 matches 11 bases. The V segment lost 4 bases and the J segment 7 bases; nucleotides outside the gene matches: 12. This CDR3 has 17 residues. Germline V CDR1 and CDR2: LGHNA, YSLEER. CDR3 residues: CASSPNNVAGGLNEQFF. The CDR3 DNA reads TGCGCCAGCAGCCCAAATAACGTAGCGGGGGGGTTGAATGAGCAGTTCTTC.